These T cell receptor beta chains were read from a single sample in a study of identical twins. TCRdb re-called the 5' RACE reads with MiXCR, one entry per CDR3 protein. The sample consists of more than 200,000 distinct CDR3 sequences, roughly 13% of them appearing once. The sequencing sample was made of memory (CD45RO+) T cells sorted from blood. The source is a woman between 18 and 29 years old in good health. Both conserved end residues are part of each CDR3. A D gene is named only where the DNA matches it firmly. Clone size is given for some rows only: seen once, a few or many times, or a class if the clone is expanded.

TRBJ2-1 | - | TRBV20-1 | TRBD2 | TGCAGTGCTAGGAGGACTAGCGGGGTAGATGAGCAGTTCTTC | CSARRTSGVDEQFF
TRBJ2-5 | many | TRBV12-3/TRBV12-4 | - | TGTGCCAGCAGCCGGGGCACCGTCGGTGAGACCCAGTACTTC | CASSRGTVGETQYF
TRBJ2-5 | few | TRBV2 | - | TGTGCCAGCATGAAGGAAACAGCCTGGCGGACCCAGTACTTC | CASMKETAWRTQYF
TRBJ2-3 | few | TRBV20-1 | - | TGCAGTGCTAGAGATAGAAGGAGCACAGATACGCAGTATTTT | CSARDRRSTDTQYF
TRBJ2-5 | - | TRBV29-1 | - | TGCAGCTTTCTGGGGATCCAAGAGACCCAGTACTTC | CSFLGIQETQYF
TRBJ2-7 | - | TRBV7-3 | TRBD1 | TGTGCCAGCAGCTTGTACGGACAGGGAGGTTCCTACGAGCAGTACTTC | CASSLYGQGGSYEQYF
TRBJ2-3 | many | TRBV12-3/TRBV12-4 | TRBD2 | TGTGCCAGCAGTACTAGCGACCGCACAGATACGCAGTATTTT | CASSTSDRTDTQYF
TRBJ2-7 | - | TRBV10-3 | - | TGTGCCATCAGTGGATTGGGGGGGCGCTACGAGCAGTACTTC | CAISGLGGRYEQYF
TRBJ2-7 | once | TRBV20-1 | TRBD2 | TGCAGTGCTATCCACCGGGGAGGGTGGTACGAGCAGTACTTC | CSAIHRGGWYEQYF
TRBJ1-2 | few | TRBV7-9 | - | TGTGCCAGCAGCTTGGTTAGGGCTTGGGGCTACACCTTC | CASSLVRAWGYTF
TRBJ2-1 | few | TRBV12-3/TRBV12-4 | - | TGTGCCAGCAGTCCCGCGGACGCCGTCCCCAATGAGCAGTTCTTC | CASSPADAVPNEQFF
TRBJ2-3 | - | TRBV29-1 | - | TGCAGCGTTGCTTCGTTACACACAGATACGCAGTATTTT | CSVASLHTDTQYF
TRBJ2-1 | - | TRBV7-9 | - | TGTGCCAGCAGCTTGGGGACGGGCAATGAGCAGTTCTTC | CASSLGTGNEQFF
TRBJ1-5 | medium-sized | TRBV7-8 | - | TGTGCCAGCAGCGCTTTTCAGGGACCCAATCAGCCCCAGCATTTT | CASSAFQGPNQPQHF
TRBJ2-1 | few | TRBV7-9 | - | TGTGCCAGCAGCTCCGGCCTGCCGTCGCCCCATGAGCAGTTCTTC | CASSSGLPSPHEQFF
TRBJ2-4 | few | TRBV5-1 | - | TGCGCCAGCAGCCCCTTGGGGTCAGGCAAAAACATTCAGTACTTC | CASSPLGSGKNIQYF
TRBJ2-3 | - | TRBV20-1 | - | TGCAGTGCGGGGATTACCCGGGCCGTCACAGATACGCAGTATTTT | CSAGITRAVTDTQYF
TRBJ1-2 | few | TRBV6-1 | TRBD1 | TGTGCCAGCAGTGAGGGACAGGGACTTTATGGCTACACCTTC | CASSEGQGLYGYTF
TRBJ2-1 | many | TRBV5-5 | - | TGTGCCAGCAGCTTGAATCAGGGATCCCACAATGAGCAGTTCTTC | CASSLNQGSHNEQFF
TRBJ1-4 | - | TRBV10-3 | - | TGTGCCACCTCTTCTCCACAGTATAATGAAAAACTGTTTTTT | CATSSPQYNEKLFF
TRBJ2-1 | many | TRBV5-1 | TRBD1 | TGCGCCAGCAGCTTGGCCGAGGGGGCAGGAGCGCGGGATGAGCAGTTCTTC | CASSLAEGAGARDEQFF
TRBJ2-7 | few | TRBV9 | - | TGTGCCAGCAGCGTCCGGGCCGAAGCCTACGAGCAGTACTTC | CASSVRAEAYEQYF
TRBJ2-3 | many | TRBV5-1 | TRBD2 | TGCGCCAGCAGCTCGGGACTAGCGCTCGCAGATACGCAGTATTTT | CASSSGLALADTQYF
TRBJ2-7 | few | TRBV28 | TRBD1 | TGTGCCAGCAGCACAGGCCTGGACAGGAGGTGGTTC | CASSTGLDRRWF
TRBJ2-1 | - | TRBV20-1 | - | TGCAGTGCTCGCCGGGCCGCGAGGGTGAATGAGCAGTTCTTC | CSARRAARVNEQFF
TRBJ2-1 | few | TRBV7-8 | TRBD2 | TGTGCCAGCAGCATACGATCTAGCGGGAGGGGCAATGAGCAGTTCTTC | CASSIRSSGRGNEQFF
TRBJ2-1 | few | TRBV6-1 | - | TGTGCCAGCAGTGAGATTTATCGCGGGGATGAGCAGTTCTTC | CASSEIYRGDEQFF
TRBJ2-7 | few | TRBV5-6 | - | TGTGCCAGCAGCTTGGGGAGCTGGCGGGGCGAGCAGTACTTC | CASSLGSWRGEQYF
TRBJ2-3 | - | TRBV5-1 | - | TGCGCCAGCAGCTGGTCGACAAGGAGTCACACAGATACGCAGTATTTT | CASSWSTRSHTDTQYF
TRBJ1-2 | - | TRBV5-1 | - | TGCGCCAGCAGCTTTGAGGGGGAAGCCTATGGCTACACCTTC | CASSFEGEAYGYTF
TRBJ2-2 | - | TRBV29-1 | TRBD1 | TGCAGCGCATACAGGGGAATGAACACCGGGGAGCTGTTTTTT | CSAYRGMNTGELFF
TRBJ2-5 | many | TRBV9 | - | TGTGCCAGCAGCCCGAGGCCGACGGACGCGGAGACCCAGTACTTC | CASSPRPTDAETQYF
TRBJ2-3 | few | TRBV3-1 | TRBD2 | TGTGCCAGCAGCCAAGAGAACGGGGGGGCCTTAGATACGCAGTATTTT | CASSQENGGALDTQYF
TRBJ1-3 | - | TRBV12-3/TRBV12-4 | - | TGTGCCAGCGGCCGGACGAGAAACACCATATATTTT | CASGRTRNTIYF
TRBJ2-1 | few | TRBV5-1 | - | TGCGCCAGCAGCTTGCTGGGGGTTGGTGAGCAGTTCTTC | CASSLLGVGEQFF
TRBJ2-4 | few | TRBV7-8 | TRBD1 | TGTGCCAGCAGCTTGGGACAGGGGATGCAAAACATTCAGTACTTC | CASSLGQGMQNIQYF
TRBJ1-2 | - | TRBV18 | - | TGTGCCAGCTCACCAGCGGGGGATGGCTACACCTTC | CASSPAGDGYTF
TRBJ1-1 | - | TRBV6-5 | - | TGTGCCAGCAGTTATTTAGGGACCACTGAAGCTTTCTTT | CASSYLGTTEAFF
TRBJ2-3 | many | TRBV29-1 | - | TGCAGCGTGGGGACTTCGCTCTGGGATACGCAGTATTTT | CSVGTSLWDTQYF
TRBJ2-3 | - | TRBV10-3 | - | TGTGCCATCAGTGAGGGGTATCGTGGGGCCAAATATTTT | CAISEGYRGAKYF
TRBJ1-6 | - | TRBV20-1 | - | TGCAGTGCTAGAGATAACCGGGGAGGTCAAAATTCACCCCTCCACTTT | CSARDNRGGQNSPLHF
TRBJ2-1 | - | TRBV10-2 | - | TGCGCCAGCAAGCAGAGCTCCTACAATGAGCAGTTCTTC | CASKQSSYNEQFF
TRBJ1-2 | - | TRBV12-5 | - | TGTGCTAGTGGCTCCTACCCGGGAGGCTATGGCTACACCTTC | CASGSYPGGYGYTF
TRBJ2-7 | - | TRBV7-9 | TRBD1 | TGTGCCAGCAGTCGGGACAGGTACGAGCAGTACTTC | CASSRDRYEQYF
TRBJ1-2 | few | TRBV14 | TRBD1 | TGTGCCAGCTCGAAGGGCGAGACAGGGTATTATGGCTACACCTTC | CASSKGETGYYGYTF
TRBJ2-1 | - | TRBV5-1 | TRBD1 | TGCGCCAGCAGCTTGGGGGACAGGGATCTCAATGAGCAGTTCTTC | CASSLGDRDLNEQFF
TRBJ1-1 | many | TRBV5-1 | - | TGCGCCAGCAGCTTGGATCGGACAGCGAACGATGAAGCTTTCTTT | CASSLDRTANDEAFF
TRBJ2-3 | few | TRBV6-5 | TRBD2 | TGTGCCAGCAGTTACTTAGCGGGGGGTACAGATACGCAGTATTTT | CASSYLAGGTDTQYF
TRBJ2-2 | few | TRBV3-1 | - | TGTGCCAGCAGCCAGGAGCGGGGGGAGCTGTTTTTT | CASSQERGELFF
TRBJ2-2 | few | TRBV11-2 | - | TGTGCCAGCAGCTTAGAGGTCGTGGGTTTGTTGAACACCGGGGAGCTGTTTTTT | CASSLEVVGLLNTGELFF
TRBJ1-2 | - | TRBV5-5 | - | TGTGCCAGCAGCTTAAAGGATTCTAACTATGGCTACACCTTC | CASSLKDSNYGYTF
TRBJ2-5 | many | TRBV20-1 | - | TGCAGTGCTAGGCCCCCGTGGGGAGAGACCCAGTACTTC | CSARPPWGETQYF
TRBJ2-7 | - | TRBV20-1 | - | TGCAGTGCTAGGAGGTGGCGGCTGAGCTCCTACGAGCAGTACTTC | CSARRWRLSSYEQYF
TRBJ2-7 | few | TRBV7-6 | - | TGTGCCAGCAGCCCCTCCCGCGTGGACGAGCAGTACTTC | CASSPSRVDEQYF